What follows is one TCR beta chain and its context. Its antigen is not known. Germline lookup yields CDR1 SGHRS and CDR2 YFSETQ. The V and J ends lost 4 bases and 0 bases respectively, with 11 bases between them. The CDR3 loop spans 16 amino acids. Treatment described: oral pan-JAK inhibitor, 5-10 mg twice daily. Reverse transcribed after extraction, RNA yielded cDNA as the sequencing template. Generated by immunoSEQ multiplex PCR, the TCRdb table keeps only in-frame clones and is missing some. The sample lists around 290,000 clones; about three fifths were seen once. The sample is drawn from a study of CD8+ T cells in alopecia areata. Study background: Treated individuals took tofacitinib by mouth, 5 to 10 mg twice daily. Study conclusions and caveats: Higher clonality than in normal scalp was seen in lesional scalp, especially alopecia totalis/universalis. In scalp, tofacitinib significantly decreased clonality and expanded CD8+ clones among the top 100.

The V and J genes are TRBV5-1 and TRBJ2-6; D is unclear. The sample consisted of CD4+ T cells sorted from blood, taken at week 24, from a patient treated with tofacitinib. The sequence was obtained from a human donor with alopecia areata. The CDR3 loop is CASSVQESSGANVLTF. In DNA, the CDR3 is TGCGCCAGCAGCGTCCAGGAGAGCTCTGGGGCCAACGTCCTGACTTTC.